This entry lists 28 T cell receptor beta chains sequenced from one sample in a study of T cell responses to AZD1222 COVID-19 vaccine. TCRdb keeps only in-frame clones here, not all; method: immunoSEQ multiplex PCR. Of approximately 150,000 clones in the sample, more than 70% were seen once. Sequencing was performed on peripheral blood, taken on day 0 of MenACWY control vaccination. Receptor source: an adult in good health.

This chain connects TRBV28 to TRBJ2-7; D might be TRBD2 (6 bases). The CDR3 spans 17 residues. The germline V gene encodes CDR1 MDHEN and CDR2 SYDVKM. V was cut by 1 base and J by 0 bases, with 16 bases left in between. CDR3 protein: CASSLYGGTQSSYEQYF. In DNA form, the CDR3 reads TGTGCCAGCAGTTTATACGGCGGGACCCAGAGCTCCTACGAGCAGTACTTC.

CDR3 bases: TGTGCCAGCAGTGAAGCACGTTGGGGTAATAGCAATCAGCCCCAGCATTTT. Translation: CASSEARWGNSNQPQHF. The rearrangement uses TRBV6-1 and TRBJ1-5; no definite D call. This CDR3 has 17 amino acids. Trimming stripped 0 bases from V and 0 bases from J, with 12 bases between. In germline, CDR1 is MNHNS, CDR2 SASEGT.

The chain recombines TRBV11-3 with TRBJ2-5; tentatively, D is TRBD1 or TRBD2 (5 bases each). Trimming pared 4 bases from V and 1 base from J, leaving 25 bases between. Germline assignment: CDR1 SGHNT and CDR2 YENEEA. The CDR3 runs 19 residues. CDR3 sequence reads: CASSYPLGVQASSQETQYF. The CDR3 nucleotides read TGTGCCAGCAGCTACCCTTTGGGGGTGCAAGCCTCCTCCCAAGAGACCCAGTACTTC.

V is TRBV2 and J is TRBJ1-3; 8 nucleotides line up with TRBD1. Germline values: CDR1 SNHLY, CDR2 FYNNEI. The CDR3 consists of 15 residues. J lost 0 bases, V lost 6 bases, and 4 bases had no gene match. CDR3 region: CASRGTGGSGNTIYF. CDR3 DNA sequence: TGTGCCAGCAGGGGGACAGGCGGCTCTGGAAACACCATATATTTT.

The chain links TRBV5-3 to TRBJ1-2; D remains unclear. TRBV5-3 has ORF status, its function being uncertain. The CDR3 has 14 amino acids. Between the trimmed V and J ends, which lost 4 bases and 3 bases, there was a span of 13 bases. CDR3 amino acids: CARSRTHGHYGYTF. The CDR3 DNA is TGTGCCAGAAGCAGAACCCACGGTCACTATGGCTACACCTTC.

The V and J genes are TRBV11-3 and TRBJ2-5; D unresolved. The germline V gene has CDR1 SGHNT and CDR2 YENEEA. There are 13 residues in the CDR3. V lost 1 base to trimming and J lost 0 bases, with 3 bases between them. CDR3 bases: TGTGCCAGCAGCTTAGGTTACCAAGAGACCCAGTACTTC. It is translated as CASSLGYQETQYF.

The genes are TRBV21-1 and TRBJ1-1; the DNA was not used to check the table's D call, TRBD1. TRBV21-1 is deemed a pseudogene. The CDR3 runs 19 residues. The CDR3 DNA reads TGTGCCAGCACCGATGGACAGGGGCTTTTAAATATGATGAACACTGAAGCTTTCTTT. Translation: CASTDGQGLLNMMNTEAFF.

The CDR3 loop is CASSLAGTGTYEQYF. The CDR3 DNA reads as TGTGCCAGCAGCTTGGCCGGGACTGGGACTTACGAGCAGTACTTC. The chain couples TRBV5-6 to TRBJ2-7; D may be TRBD2 (6 bases). The ends were cut back, 0 bases at V and 4 bases at J, with 14 bases in the middle. CDR3 length equals 15 residues. CDR1 SGHDT and CDR2 YYEEEE come from the germline V gene.

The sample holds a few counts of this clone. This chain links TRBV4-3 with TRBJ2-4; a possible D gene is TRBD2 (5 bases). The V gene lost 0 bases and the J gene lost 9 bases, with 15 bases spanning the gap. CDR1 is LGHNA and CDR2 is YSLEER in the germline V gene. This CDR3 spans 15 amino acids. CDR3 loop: CASSQERRRKSIQYF. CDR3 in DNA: TGCGCCAGCAGCCAAGAAAGGAGGAGAAAGAGCATTCAGTACTTC.

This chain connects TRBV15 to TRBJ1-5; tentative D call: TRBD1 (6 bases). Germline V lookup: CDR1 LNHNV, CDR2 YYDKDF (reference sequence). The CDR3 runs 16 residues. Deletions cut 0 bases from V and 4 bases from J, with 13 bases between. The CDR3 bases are TGTGCCACCAGCAGAGAGCGGGGGGGCGGTAATCAGCCCCAGCATTTT. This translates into CATSRERGGGNQPQHF.

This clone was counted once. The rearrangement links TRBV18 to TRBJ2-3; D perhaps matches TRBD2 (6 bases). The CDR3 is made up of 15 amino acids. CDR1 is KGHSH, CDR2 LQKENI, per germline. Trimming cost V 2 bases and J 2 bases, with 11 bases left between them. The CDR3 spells CASSPGGGVTDTQYF. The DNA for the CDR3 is TGTGCCAGCTCACCAGGTGGAGGGGTCACAGATACGCAGTATTTT.

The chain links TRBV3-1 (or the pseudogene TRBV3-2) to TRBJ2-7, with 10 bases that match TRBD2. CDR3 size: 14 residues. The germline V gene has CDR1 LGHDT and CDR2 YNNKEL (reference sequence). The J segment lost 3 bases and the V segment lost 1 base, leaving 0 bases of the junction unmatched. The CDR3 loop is CASSQGLAGYEQYF. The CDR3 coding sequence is TGTGCCAGCAGCCAAGGACTAGCGGGCTACGAGCAGTACTTC.

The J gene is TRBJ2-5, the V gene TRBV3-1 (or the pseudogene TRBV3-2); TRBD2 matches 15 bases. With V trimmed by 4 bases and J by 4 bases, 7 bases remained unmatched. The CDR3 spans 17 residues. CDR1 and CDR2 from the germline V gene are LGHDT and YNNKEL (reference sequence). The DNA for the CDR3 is TGTGCCAGCAGCCGACGGACTAGCGGGGGGGCAGGAGAGACCCAGTACTTC. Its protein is CASSRRTSGGAGETQYF.

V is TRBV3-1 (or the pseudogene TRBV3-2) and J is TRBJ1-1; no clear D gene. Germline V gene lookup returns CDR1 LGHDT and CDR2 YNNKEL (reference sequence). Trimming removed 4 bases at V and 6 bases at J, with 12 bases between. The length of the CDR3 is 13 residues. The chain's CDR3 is CASSLRGSAEAFF. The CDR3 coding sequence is TGTGCCAGCAGCCTACGAGGCAGCGCTGAAGCTTTCTTT.

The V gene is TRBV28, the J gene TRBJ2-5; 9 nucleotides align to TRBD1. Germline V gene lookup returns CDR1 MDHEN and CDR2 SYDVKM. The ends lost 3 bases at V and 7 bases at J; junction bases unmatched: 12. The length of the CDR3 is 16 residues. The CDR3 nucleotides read TGTGCCAGCAGTTTCGGGCGGGGACAGGGATTTTGGACCCAGTACTTC. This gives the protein CASSFGRGQGFWTQYF.

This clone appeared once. The chain's CDR3 is CASPGIEKLFF. The CDR3 nucleotides are TGTGCCTCCCCGGGGATTGAAAAACTGTTTTTT. This chain joins TRBV30 and TRBJ1-4; D is ambiguous. CDR1 and CDR2 (germline): GTSNPN, SVGIG (reference sequence). The CDR3 is 11 residues long. V shed 7 bases and J shed 7 bases, with 10 bases lying between them.

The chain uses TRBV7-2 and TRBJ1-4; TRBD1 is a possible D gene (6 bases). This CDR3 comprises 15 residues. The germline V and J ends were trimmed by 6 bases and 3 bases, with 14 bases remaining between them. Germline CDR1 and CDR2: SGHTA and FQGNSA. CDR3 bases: TGTGCCAGCAGGCGTTCAGGGGTGGCTAATGAAAAACTGTTTTTT. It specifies CASRRSGVANEKLFF.

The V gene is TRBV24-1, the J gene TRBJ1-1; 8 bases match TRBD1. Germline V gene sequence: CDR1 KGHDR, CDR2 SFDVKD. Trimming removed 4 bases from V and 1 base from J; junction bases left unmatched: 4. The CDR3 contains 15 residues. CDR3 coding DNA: TGTGCCACCAGTGAAACAGGGGGACCGAACACTGAAGCTTTCTTT. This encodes CATSETGGPNTEAFF.

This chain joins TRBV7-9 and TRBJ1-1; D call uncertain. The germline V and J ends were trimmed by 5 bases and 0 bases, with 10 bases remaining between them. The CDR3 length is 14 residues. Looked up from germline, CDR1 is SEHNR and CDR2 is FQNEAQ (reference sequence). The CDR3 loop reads CASSPSNMNTEAFF. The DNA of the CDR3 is TGTGCCAGCAGCCCGAGTAATATGAACACTGAAGCTTTCTTT.

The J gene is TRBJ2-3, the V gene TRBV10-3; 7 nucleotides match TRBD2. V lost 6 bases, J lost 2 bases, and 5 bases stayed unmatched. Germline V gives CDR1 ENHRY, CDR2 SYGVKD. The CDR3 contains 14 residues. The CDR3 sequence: CAISEAGFTDTQYF. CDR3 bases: TGTGCCATCAGCGAAGCGGGATTCACAGATACGCAGTATTTT.

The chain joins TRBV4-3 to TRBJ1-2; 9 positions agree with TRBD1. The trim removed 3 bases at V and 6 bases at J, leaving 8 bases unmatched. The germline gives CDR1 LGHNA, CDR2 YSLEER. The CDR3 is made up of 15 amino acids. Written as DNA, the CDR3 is TGCGCCAGCAGCCACTTACAGGGGGCTCTGGATGGCTACACCTTC. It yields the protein CASSHLQGALDGYTF.

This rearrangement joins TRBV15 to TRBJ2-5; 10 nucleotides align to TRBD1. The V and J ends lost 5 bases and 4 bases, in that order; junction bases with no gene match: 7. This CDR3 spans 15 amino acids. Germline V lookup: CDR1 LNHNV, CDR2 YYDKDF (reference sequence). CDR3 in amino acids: CATSGTGDFGETQYF. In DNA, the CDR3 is TGTGCCACCAGCGGGACAGGGGATTTCGGAGAGACCCAGTACTTC.

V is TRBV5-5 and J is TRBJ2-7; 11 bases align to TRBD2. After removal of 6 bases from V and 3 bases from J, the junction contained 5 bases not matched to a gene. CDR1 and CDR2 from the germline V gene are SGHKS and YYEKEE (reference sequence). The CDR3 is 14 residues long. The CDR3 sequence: CASILGLADYEQYF. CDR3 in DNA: TGTGCCAGCATACTGGGACTAGCGGACTACGAGCAGTACTTC.

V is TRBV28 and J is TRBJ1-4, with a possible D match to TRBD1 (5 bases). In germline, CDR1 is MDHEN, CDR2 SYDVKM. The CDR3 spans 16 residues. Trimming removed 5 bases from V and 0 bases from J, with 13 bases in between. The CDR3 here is CASSGGVLATNEKLFF. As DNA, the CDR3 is TGTGCCAGCAGTGGAGGGGTACTTGCAACTAATGAAAAACTGTTTTTT.

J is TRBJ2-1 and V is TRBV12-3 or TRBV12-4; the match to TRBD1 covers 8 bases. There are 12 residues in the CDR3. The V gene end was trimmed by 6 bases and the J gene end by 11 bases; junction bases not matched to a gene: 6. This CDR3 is CASSRDRGKQFF. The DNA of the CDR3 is TGTGCCAGCAGCCGTGACAGGGGTAAGCAGTTCTTC.

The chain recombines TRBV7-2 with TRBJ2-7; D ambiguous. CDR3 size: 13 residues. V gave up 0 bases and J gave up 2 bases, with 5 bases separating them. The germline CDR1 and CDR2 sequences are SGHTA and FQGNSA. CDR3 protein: CASSLAKTYEQYF. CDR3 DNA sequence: TGTGCCAGCAGCTTAGCTAAAACCTACGAGCAGTACTTC.

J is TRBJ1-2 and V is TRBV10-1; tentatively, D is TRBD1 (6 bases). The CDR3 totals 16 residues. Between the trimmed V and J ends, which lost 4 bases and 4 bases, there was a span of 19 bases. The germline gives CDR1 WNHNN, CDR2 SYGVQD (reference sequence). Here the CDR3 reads CASSVLGARTSYGYTF. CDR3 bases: TGCGCCAGCAGTGTCTTGGGGGCGAGGACGAGCTATGGCTACACCTTC.

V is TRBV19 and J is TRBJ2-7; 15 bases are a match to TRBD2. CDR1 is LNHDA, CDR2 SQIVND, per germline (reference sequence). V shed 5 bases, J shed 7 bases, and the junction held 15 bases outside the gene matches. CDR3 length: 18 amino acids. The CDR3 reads CASSLGLAGGLPSGEQYF. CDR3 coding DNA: TGTGCCAGTAGTTTGGGACTAGCGGGGGGCCTTCCCTCGGGGGAGCAGTACTTC.